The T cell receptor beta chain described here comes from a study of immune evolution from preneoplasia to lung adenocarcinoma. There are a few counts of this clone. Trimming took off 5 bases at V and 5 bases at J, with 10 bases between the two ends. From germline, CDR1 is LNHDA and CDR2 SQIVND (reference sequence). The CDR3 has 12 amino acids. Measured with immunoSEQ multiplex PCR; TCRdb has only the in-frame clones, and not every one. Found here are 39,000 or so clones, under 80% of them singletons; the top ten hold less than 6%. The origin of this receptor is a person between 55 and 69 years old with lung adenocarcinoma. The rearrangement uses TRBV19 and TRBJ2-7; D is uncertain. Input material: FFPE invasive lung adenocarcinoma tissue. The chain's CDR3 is CASSFPPHEQYF. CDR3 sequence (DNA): TGTGCCAGTAGTTTTCCCCCCCACGAGCAGTACTTC.